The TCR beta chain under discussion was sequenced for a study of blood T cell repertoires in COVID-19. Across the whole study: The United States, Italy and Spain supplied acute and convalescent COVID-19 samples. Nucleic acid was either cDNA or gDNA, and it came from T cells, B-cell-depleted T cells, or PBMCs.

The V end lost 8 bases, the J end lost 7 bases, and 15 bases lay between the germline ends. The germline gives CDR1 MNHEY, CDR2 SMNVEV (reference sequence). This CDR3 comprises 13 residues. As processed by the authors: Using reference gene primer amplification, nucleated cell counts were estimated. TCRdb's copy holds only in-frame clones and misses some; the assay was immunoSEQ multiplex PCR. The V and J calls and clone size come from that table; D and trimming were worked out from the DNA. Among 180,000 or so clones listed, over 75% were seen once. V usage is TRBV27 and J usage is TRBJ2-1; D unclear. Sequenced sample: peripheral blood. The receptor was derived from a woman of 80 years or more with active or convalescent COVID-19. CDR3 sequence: CASRPWSFNEQFF. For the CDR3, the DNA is TGTGCCAGCCGACCTTGGAGTTTTAATGAGCAGTTCTTC.